The clone carrying this T cell receptor (beta chain) was recorded at least ten times. Time point specified: patch test 1, 2 weeks after DPC sensitization. The treatment here: therapeutic diphenylcyclopropenone sensitization with weekly scalp DPC. Germline CDR1 is SQVTM and CDR2 is ANQGSEA. The CDR3 consists of 11 residues. Trimming removed 7 bases at V and 4 bases at J, with 9 bases between. TCRdb redid the calling of the RACE reads with MiXCR, one entry per CDR3 protein. The sample consists of around 75,000 distinct CDR3 sequences, about 10% of them appearing once. These data are taken from a study of human T cells and chemical hapten exposure. Overall study: From small differences in pooled library volume came most of the variation in per-sample TCR yields.

Sequenced material: whole blood, taken in connection with sensitization to the hapten diphenylcyclopropenone (DPC). This clonotype was obtained from an older woman with alopecia areata. Some clones in this sample may be carry-over from other donors' samples. V usage is TRBV29-1 and J usage is TRBJ2-3; the D is unclear. The CDR3 region has the DNA TGCAGCGGTGCTAATTCAGATACGCAGTATTTT. It specifies CSGANSDTQYF.